The rows below give T cell receptor beta chains drawn from one sample of a study of T cells in Graves' hyperthyroidism and ophthalmopathy. TCRdb reanalysed the multiplex PCR reads using MiXCR and keeps one entry per CDR3 protein. The sample consists of roughly 700,000 distinct CDR3 sequences, around 15% of them appearing once. Sequences were obtained from blood. The source is a woman aged 18-29 years with Graves' hyperthyroidism. Each CDR3 is given with its conserved first and last residue.

V gene,J gene,CDR3 protein
TRBV5-6,TRBJ1-6,CASSPRKTGGNSPLHF
TRBV27,TRBJ2-1,CASSPPGRAHNEQFF
TRBV11-2,TRBJ1-1,CASSGRQGRTEAFF
TRBV20-1,TRBJ2-7,CSARDRGTDSYEQYF
TRBV7-9,TRBJ1-1,CASSPITEAFF
TRBV7-2,TRBJ2-2,CASSLFQNTGELFF
TRBV10-3,TRBJ1-1,CAIRPGQGIAEAFF
TRBV12-3/TRBV12-4,TRBJ2-3,CASVPGLAGHTDTQYF
TRBV18,TRBJ2-7,CASSLRSPGQSYEQYF
TRBV7-6,TRBJ1-6,CASSLRTGLDSPLHF
TRBV12-3/TRBV12-4,TRBJ2-7,CAGTARDIPQEQYF
TRBV9,TRBJ2-7,CASSVGPEALYEQYF
TRBV7-9,TRBJ2-7,CASSLTGETDSYEQYF
TRBV30,TRBJ2-3,CAWYPPGQGEYF
TRBV29-1,TRBJ1-1,CSVAGFDIEAFF
TRBV27,TRBJ2-2,CASSFLRLAGTGELFF
TRBV2,TRBJ2-1,CASSEENSYNEQFF
TRBV29-1,TRBJ1-1,CSVLSRRDTEAFF
TRBV7-9,TRBJ2-7,CASSLPRGGGSTTYEQYF
TRBV28,TRBJ2-1,CASSLWTSGNSEQFF